The 15 T cell receptor beta chains below come from one sample, sequenced in a study of T-cell reconstitution after alpha-beta-depleted transplantation in children. Unique molecular identifiers were built into the TCRbeta library. A single record per CDR3 protein comes from TCRdb applying MiXCR to the PCR reads. This sample has around 500,000 distinct CDR3 sequences, with more than 20% found just once. Sequencing was performed on PBMCs, mostly from graft donor cells, taken 360 days after TCRalphabeta/CD19-depleted stem cell transplant. The receptor source for this set is a boy under two years old who had a stem cell transplant for acute myeloid leukemia, so the T cells may come from the graft donor.

This sequence joins TRBV7-7 and TRBJ2-5, with TRBD1 as a possible D gene (5 bases). CDR3 size: 15 residues. CDR1 and CDR2 (germline): SSHAT, FNYEAQ (reference sequence). With 6 bases removed from V and 1 base from J, the gap between germline ends came to 15 bases. This CDR3 reads CASSSTQGSQETQYF. As DNA, the CDR3 is TGTGCCAGCAGTTCGACTCAGGGTTCCCAAGAGACCCAGTACTTC.

This clonotype was seen ten or more times. V gene TRBV20-1 combines with J gene TRBJ2-3; possible D gene TRBD2, 6 bases. The CDR3 runs to 17 residues. The germline V gene encodes CDR1 DFQATT and CDR2 SNEGSKA (reference sequence). Deletions cut 0 bases from V and 3 bases from J, with 19 bases between. CDR3 DNA sequence: TGCAGTGCTAGAGATCCCTGGGGGGATAGCGTAACAGATACGCAGTATTTT. Amino acids: CSARDPWGDSVTDTQYF.

The chain links TRBV12-3 or TRBV12-4 to TRBJ1-1; TRBD1 matches 8 bases. The CDR3 is 17 residues long. With 1 base clipped from V and 1 base from J, the junction kept 8 bases outside the gene matches. CDR3 DNA sequence: TGTGCCAGCAGTTTAGATCTCCGACAGGGGCCGAACACTGAAGCTTTCTTT. Translated: CASSLDLRQGPNTEAFF.

This clonotype was observed a few times. This chain joins TRBV20-1 and TRBJ2-3; 7 nucleotides agree with TRBD1. The CDR3 extends over 15 amino acids. V gave up 4 bases and J gave up 0 bases; unmatched junction bases: 7. In germline, CDR1 is DFQATT, CDR2 SNEGSKA (reference sequence). The chain's CDR3 is CSAKPGQASTDTQYF. DNA of the CDR3: TGCAGTGCTAAACCAGGACAGGCTAGCACAGATACGCAGTATTTT.

This clonotype was seen ten or more times. The rearrangement joins TRBV20-1 to TRBJ1-5, with D tentatively TRBD1 (5 bases). Trimming removed 0 bases from V and 2 bases from J, with 11 bases in between. This CDR3 has 15 amino acids. The germline gives CDR1 DFQATT, CDR2 SNEGSKA (reference sequence). The CDR3 here is CSARDGTGGNQPQHF. DNA of the CDR3: TGCAGTGCTAGAGATGGGACGGGGGGCAATCAGCCCCAGCATTTT.

The chain employs TRBV3-1 and TRBJ1-5, with TRBD1 matching 9 bases. Germline assignment: CDR1 LGHDT and CDR2 YNNKEL (reference sequence). With 4 bases clipped from V and 5 bases from J, the junction kept 6 bases outside the gene matches. This CDR3 region has 15 residues. The CDR3 here is CASSPSGQGDQPQHF. CDR3 DNA: TGTGCCAGCAGCCCATCGGGACAGGGAGATCAGCCCCAGCATTTT.

This chain links TRBV7-3 with TRBJ2-1; D gene ambiguous. The CDR3 has 16 amino acids. From germline, CDR1 is SGHTA and CDR2 FQGTGA. V was cut by 0 bases and J by 0 bases, with 9 bases left in between. In DNA, the CDR3 is TGTGCCAGCAGCTTAACCGCCCCAAGCTCCTACAATGAGCAGTTCTTC. This translates into CASSLTAPSSYNEQFF.

This clonotype was observed many times. The chain employs TRBV27 and TRBJ1-2, with D maybe TRBD1 (6 bases). The length of the CDR3 is 12 residues. The V and J ends lost 6 bases and 7 bases respectively, with 12 bases between them. Germline loops: CDR1 MNHEY, CDR2 SMNVEV (reference sequence). The CDR3 bases are TGTGCCAGCAGCAATACAGGGACTGGCTACACCTTC. Translating it yields CASSNTGTGYTF.

This clonotype was found many times. The chain couples TRBV12-3 or TRBV12-4 to TRBJ2-1, with D possibly called TRBD1 or TRBD2 (5 bases each). This CDR3 has 15 residues. The germline V and J ends were trimmed by 6 bases and 6 bases, with 18 bases remaining between them. CDR3 coding DNA: TGTGCCAGCAGCAATGGGATCGTTGGGGGCAATGAGCAGTTCTTC. This sequence encodes CASSNGIVGGNEQFF.

This clonotype was counted many times. V and J are TRBV20-1 and TRBJ2-4, with D hard to call. Between the trimmed V and J ends, which lost 2 bases and 8 bases, there was a span of 7 bases. CDR1 DFQATT and CDR2 SNEGSKA come from the germline V gene (reference sequence). The CDR3 spans 11 residues. CDR3 DNA: TGCAGTGCTAGAATGTTTGACATTCAGTACTTC. This gives the protein CSARMFDIQYF.

Ten or more counts support this clonotype. This chain uses TRBV20-1 with TRBJ2-1; D may be TRBD2 (7 bases). The CDR3 runs to 14 residues. V lost 0 bases and J 7 bases, leaving 13 bases between the germline ends. Germline V gene sequence: CDR1 DFQATT, CDR2 SNEGSKA (reference sequence). CDR3 nucleotides: TGCAGTGCTAGAGATCCGGGGGGCGAAAATGAGCAGTTCTTC. Translating it yields CSARDPGGENEQFF.

The chain is built from TRBV5-5 and TRBJ1-1; D perhaps matches TRBD1 (5 bases). Trimming cost V 0 bases and J 5 bases, with 11 bases left between them. The CDR3 is 14 amino acids. From germline, CDR1 is SGHKS and CDR2 YYEKEE (reference sequence). This chain's CDR3 is CASSLEGRATEAFF. The CDR3 nucleotides are TGTGCCAGCAGCTTGGAGGGGAGGGCGACTGAAGCTTTCTTT.

The chain is built from TRBV30 and TRBJ2-5; the D is unclear. The CDR3 has 11 residues. Trimming stripped 1 base from V and 3 bases from J, with 3 bases between. Germline-derived CDR1 and CDR2 are GTSNPN and SVGIG (reference sequence). The CDR3 sequence is CAWSEEETQYF. As DNA, the CDR3 is TGTGCCTGGAGTGAGGAAGAGACCCAGTACTTC.

This chain uses TRBV6-1 with TRBJ1-1; D is perhaps TRBD1 (5 bases). The CDR3 extends over 14 amino acids. Trimming took 5 bases from V and 5 from J, leaving 15 bases between them. Germline assignment: CDR1 MNHNS and CDR2 SASEGT. The CDR3 nucleotides are TGTGCCAGCAGTCCCCGGGAGGGGCGGACTGAAGCTTTCTTT. It is translated as CASSPREGRTEAFF.

The chain recombines TRBV12-3 or TRBV12-4 with TRBJ1-2; D unclear. V was clipped by 5 bases and J by 4 bases, with 11 bases between them. CDR3 size: 13 residues. CDR3 sequence reads: CASSHQWGYGYTF. As DNA, the CDR3 is TGTGCCAGCAGTCATCAGTGGGGCTATGGCTACACCTTC.